These 15 T cell receptor beta chains were sequenced from one sample in a study of blood T cell repertoires in COVID-19. Profiling relied on immunoSEQ multiplex PCR, and the TCRdb table lists in-frame clones only, not all of them. The repertoire includes roughly 300,000 clones, roughly nine tenths of them detected once, and approximately 0.93% sits in the top ten. What was sequenced was PBMCs or T cells enriched from blood (not recorded which). Source of these receptors: a woman aged 25-40 years who had recovered from COVID-19.

The chain has TRBV28 and TRBJ2-7, with 7 bases matching TRBD2. Germline V lookup: CDR1 MDHEN, CDR2 SYDVKM. The V gene end was trimmed by 7 bases and the J gene end by 5 bases; junction bases not matched to a gene: 5. CDR3 size: 12 residues. In nucleotides, the CDR3 is TGTGCCAGCACCGGCGGGAGCCACGAGCAGTACTTC. The encoded protein is CASTGGSHEQYF. Combining the CDR3 with reference TRBV28 and TRBJ2-7 gives the whole variable domain DVKVTQSSRYLVKRTGEKVFLECVQDMDHENMFWYRQDPGLGLRLIYFSYDVKMKEKGDIPEGYSVSREKKERFSLILESASTNQTSMYLCASTGGSHEQYFGPGTRLTVT.

The J gene is TRBJ2-5, the V gene TRBV28, with 10 bases aligning to TRBD2. Trimming at V came to 6 bases and at J to 5 bases, leaving 9 bases not matched to a gene. The CDR3 has 15 amino acids. Germline V CDR1 and CDR2: MDHEN, SYDVKM. CDR3 nucleotide sequence: TGTGCCAGCAGACGAGCGGGGGGGCCTCGTGAGACCCAGTACTTC. It yields the protein CASRRAGGPRETQYF. The complete variable domain, with remaining parts taken from reference TRBV28 and TRBJ2-5, reads DVKVTQSSRYLVKRTGEKVFLECVQDMDHENMFWYRQDPGLGLRLIYFSYDVKMKEKGDIPEGYSVSREKKERFSLILESASTNQTSMYLCASRRAGGPRETQYFGPGTRLLVL.

This clone was picked up one time. The V gene is TRBV7-9, the J gene TRBJ2-5; D is unclear. V shed 0 bases and J shed 4 bases, with 9 bases lying between them. In germline, CDR1 is SEHNR, CDR2 FQNEAQ (reference sequence). The CDR3 length is 14 residues. CDR3 bases: TGTGCCAGCAGCTTAGCGGGCCAAATAGAGACCCAGTACTTC. It specifies CASSLAGQIETQYF.

This clone is a singleton in its sample. Germline is not matched at one junction end, which may reflect a read error. The CDR3: CASSSSVGAGNRPQHF. In DNA form, the CDR3 reads TGTGCCAGCAGCTCGAGTGTAGGTGCGGGTAATCGGCCCCAGCATTTT. The chain joins TRBV11-2 to TRBJ1-5; D is uncertain. The CDR3 sequence is 16 residues long. Germline V gene lookup returns CDR1 SGHAT and CDR2 FQNNGV.

The table lists this clone with a count of one. This chain connects TRBV18 to TRBJ2-6; D is uncertain. The germline V gene has CDR1 KGHSH and CDR2 LQKENI. The CDR3 is made up of 17 amino acids. Trimming removed 2 bases at V and 0 bases at J, with 11 bases between. The CDR3 region is CASSPSQELSGANVLTF. The CDR3 bases are TGTGCCAGCTCACCATCGCAGGAACTCTCTGGGGCCAACGTCCTGACTTTC.

V and J are TRBV5-1 and TRBJ1-6; D remains unclear. Trimming pared 0 bases from V and 4 bases from J, leaving 17 bases between. The CDR3 contains 18 residues. CDR1 and CDR2 from the germline V gene are SGHRS and YFSETQ. In DNA form, the CDR3 reads TGCGCCAGCAGCTTGGTCTTTCGGGCGGCGGGATATAATTCACCCCTCCACTTT. Protein product: CASSLVFRAAGYNSPLHF.

The CDR3 bases are TGTGCCAGTAGTAGGGAGGGGTCACTTAGCAATCAGCCCCAGCATTTT. This translates into CASSREGSLSNQPQHF. The chain employs TRBV19 and TRBJ1-5; D might be TRBD1 (5 bases). V was trimmed by 4 bases and J by 0 bases, leaving 13 bases between them. The CDR3 spans 16 residues. Germline values: CDR1 LNHDA, CDR2 SQIVND (reference sequence).

V is TRBV7-2 and J is TRBJ2-5, with TRBD2 as a possible D gene (6 bases). Trimming took off 4 bases at V and 4 bases at J, with 19 bases between the two ends. The length of the CDR3 is 16 residues. CDR1 and CDR2 (germline): SGHTA, FQGNSA. The CDR3 sequence is CASSSQSGMRGETQYF. The CDR3, as DNA: TGTGCCAGCAGCTCGCAGTCCGGGATGCGGGGAGAGACCCAGTACTTC.

This rearrangement joins TRBV11-2 to TRBJ2-7; D is undetermined. The CDR3 contains 14 residues. Per the germline V gene, CDR1 is SGHAT and CDR2 is FQNNGV. The ends were cut back, 5 bases at V and 2 bases at J, with 13 bases in the middle. The CDR3 sequence is CASSPPGFTYEQYF. In DNA, the CDR3 is TGTGCCAGCAGCCCCCCGGGTTTCACCTACGAGCAGTACTTC.

The J gene is TRBJ1-2, the V gene TRBV7-9, with D unclear. The CDR3 extends over 14 amino acids. Germline-derived CDR1 and CDR2 are SEHNR and FQNEAQ (reference sequence). Trimming removed 2 bases at V and 4 bases at J, with 11 bases between. In DNA form, the CDR3 reads TGTGCCAGCAGCTTAATCGGGGTTGTCTATGGCTACACCTTC. This encodes CASSLIGVVYGYTF.

The chain couples TRBV9 to TRBJ1-2, with D tentatively TRBD1 (5 bases). CDR1 and CDR2 from the germline V gene are SGDLS and YYNGEE. Trimming removed 0 bases from V and 8 bases from J, with 14 bases in between. The CDR3 spans 14 residues. CDR3 nucleotide sequence: TGTGCCAGCAGCGTAGGGGAGGGGTTGGTCGGCTACACCTTC. As protein: CASSVGEGLVGYTF. Based on the CDR3 plus reference TRBV9 and TRBJ1-2, the full variable domain is DSGVTQTPKHLITATGQRVTLRCSPRSGDLSVYWYQQSLDQGLQFLIQYYNGEERAKGNILERFSAQQFPDLHSELNLSSLELGDSALYFCASSVGEGLVGYTFGSGTRLTVV.

The chain combines TRBV24-1 with TRBJ2-5; the match to TRBD1 covers 9 bases. Germline loops: CDR1 KGHDR, CDR2 SFDVKD. V was pared by 3 bases and J by 2 bases, with 0 bases of the junction left unmatched. The CDR3 consists of 14 residues. CDR3 region: CATSDGTGQETQYF. CDR3 nucleotide sequence: TGTGCCACCAGTGATGGGACAGGGCAAGAGACCCAGTACTTC.

This sequence joins TRBV15 and TRBJ2-1; the D gene is possibly TRBD2 (6 bases). This CDR3 region has 15 residues. V lost 0 bases and J lost 7, with 13 bases in between. In germline, CDR1 is LNHNV, CDR2 YYDKDF (reference sequence). The DNA of the CDR3 is TGTGCCACCAGCAGAGAAGGGAGGAGGTCTAATGAGCAGTTCTTC. Encoded protein: CATSREGRRSNEQFF.

V is TRBV11-3 and J is TRBJ1-5; 7 bases map to TRBD1. This CDR3 region has 15 residues. CDR1 is SGHNT and CDR2 is YENEEA in the germline V gene. J gave up 4 bases and V 4 bases, and 7 bases lay outside the gene matches. The CDR3 DNA is TGTGCCAGCAGCTACGGGACAGTTCGGAATCAGCCCCAGCATTTT. Amino acids: CASSYGTVRNQPQHF.

The V gene is TRBV7-2, the J gene TRBJ2-7, with 9 bases lining up with TRBD1. Germline assignment: CDR1 SGHTA and CDR2 FQGNSA. V lost 2 bases and J lost 0; bases outside the gene matches: 8. CDR3 length: 17 amino acids. In DNA, the CDR3 is TGTGCCAGCAGCTTACAAACCGGGACAGGGATCTCCTACGAGCAGTACTTC. Its protein is CASSLQTGTGISYEQYF.